This TCR beta chain was identified during a study of T cells in localized non-small cell lung cancer (dated by TCRdb to 2020 to 2021). Study-wide context: Comparing tumors with uninvolved tumor-adjacent lungs, the study looked at the T cell repertoires of 236 patients with early-stage NSCLC. The cohort was made up of under 250 treatment-naive NSCLC patients whose localized lung tumors had been resected. A mean age of around 66 years was recorded for the NSCLC patients, of whom 120 to 150 were male and 90 to 110 were female. Study-level results and caveats: A median of about 55 of the top 100 tumor clones were detected in paired uninvolved adjacent lung, and around 30 of these tumor clones were also found among the top 100 clones of the paired uninvolved adjacent lung. Multi-region tumor sequencing was not performed, so intratumor heterogeneity could not be excluded. Higher blood T cell density associated with longer overall survival, while higher adjacent-lung clonality associated with shorter survival. Since the design was exploratory, TCR variables were selected using unadjusted p-values with no false-discovery rate correction. Uninvolved tumor-adjacent lung showed the highest T cell clonality, higher than tumor, which suggests more focused antigenic responses in the uninvolved tumor-adjacent lung.

Reading the germline V gene gives CDR1 MNHEY and CDR2 SVGAGI. The CDR3 goes from the cysteine to the phenylalanine over 15 residues. The entry retains the CDR3 DNA only, 45 bases that are in frame from base 1. Trimming leaves V shorter by 6 bases and J shorter by 4 bases, with the junction holding 10 bases beyond the gene matches. TCR beta CDR3 regions were sequenced from DNA using the immunoSEQ Assay. The study's own analysis went as follows. T cell density was computed as TCR beta template counts normalized to usable DNA estimated by amplifying housekeeping genes. Richness was estimated using the preseqR package, with extrapolation to 400,000 templates for PBMC samples and to 120,000 templates for tissue samples. Clonality was taken to be one minus Pielou's evenness. Tissue-enriched TCRs were identified through differential abundance testing performed on productive amino-acid clonotypes, with a minimum total count of 5 and an alpha of 0.1. The Jaccard Index and the Morisita Overlap Index were used to measure repertoire overlap between compartments. GLIPH clustered TCR beta CDR3s with public tetramer-defined viral CDR3s; viral motifs required at least three viral sequences plus V-gene enrichment. The table comes from immuneACCESS by way of TCRdb, which keeps in-frame sequences with V and J called. Part of the clones is missing from these tables; in studies checked, under half for an unresolved V gene and the rest for unknown reasons. V, J and clone size were drawn from that table, and D and trimming were deduced from the DNA. The sample table shows about 79,000 clones, and 88% are seen once. The top ten constitute 20% of the sample.

This clone has just a few counts. What this receptor recognizes is not known. No base quality information exists; no much larger clone differs at one position. At diagnosis, peripheral blood, uninvolved tumor-adjacent lung and tumor were collected and stored as a combination of fresh-frozen and FFPE material. For TCR repertoire profiling, the blood samples were analyzed as peripheral blood mononuclear cells. Sequenced material: peripheral blood, taken before any cancer treatment. The clonotype originates from a woman aged 40 to 75 with stage I squamous cell lung carcinoma. This chain joins TRBV6-5 to TRBJ2-7, and 9 junctional nucleotides match TRBD1. The DNA sequence is TGTGCCAGCAGCAGCGACAGGGGGAGAGGGTACGAGCAGTACTTC. Its protein is CASSSDRGRGYEQYF.